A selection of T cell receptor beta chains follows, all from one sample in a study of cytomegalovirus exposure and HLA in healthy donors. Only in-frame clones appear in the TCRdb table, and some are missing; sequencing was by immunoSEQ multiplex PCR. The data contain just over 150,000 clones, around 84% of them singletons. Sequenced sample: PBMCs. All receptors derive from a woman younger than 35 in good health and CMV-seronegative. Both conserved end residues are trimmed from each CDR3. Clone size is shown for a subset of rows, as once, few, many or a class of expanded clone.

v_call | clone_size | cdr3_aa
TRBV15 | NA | ATSRDSTGKTEAF
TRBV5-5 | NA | ASSPTTGGTYGYT
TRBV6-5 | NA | ASSPRGSDSPLH
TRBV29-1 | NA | SALVTDATSGANVLT
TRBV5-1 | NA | ASSGGGADTEAF
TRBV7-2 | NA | ASSLTKGDNQPQH
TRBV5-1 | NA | ASSLAGTANTEAF
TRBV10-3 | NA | AISLSTGELF
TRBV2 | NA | ASKGLAAEQF
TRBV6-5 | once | ASSRYPQETQY
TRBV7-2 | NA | ASSLYGAGGLGNEQF
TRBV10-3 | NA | AISEPGQINYEQY
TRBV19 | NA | ASSRLEAAATDTQY
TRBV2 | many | ASNELAGGSVNEQF